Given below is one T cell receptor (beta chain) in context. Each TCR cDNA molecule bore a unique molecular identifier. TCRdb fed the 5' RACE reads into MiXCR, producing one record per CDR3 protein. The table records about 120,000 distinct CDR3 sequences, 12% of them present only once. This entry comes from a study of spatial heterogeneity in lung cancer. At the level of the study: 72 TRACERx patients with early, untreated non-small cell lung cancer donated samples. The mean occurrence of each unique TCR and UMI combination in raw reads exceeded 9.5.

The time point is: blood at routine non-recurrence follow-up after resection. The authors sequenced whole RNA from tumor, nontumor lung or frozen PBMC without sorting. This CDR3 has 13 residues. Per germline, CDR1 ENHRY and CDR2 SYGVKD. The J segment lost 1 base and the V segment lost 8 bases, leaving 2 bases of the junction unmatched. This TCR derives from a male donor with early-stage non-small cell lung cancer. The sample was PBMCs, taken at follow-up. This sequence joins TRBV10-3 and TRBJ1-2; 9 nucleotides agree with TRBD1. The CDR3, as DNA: TGTGCCATCTCGGGACAGGGTAACTATGGCTACACCTTC. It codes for CAISGQGNYGYTF.